The 28 T cell receptor beta chains in this list originate from one sample, sequenced in a study of blood T cell repertoires in COVID-19. Only in-frame clones appear in the TCRdb table, and some are missing; sequencing was by immunoSEQ multiplex PCR. The sample records 45,000 to 65,000 clones, roughly 90% being singletons. The sequencing sample was made of peripheral blood. These receptors all stem from a human donor in a cohort sampled during active COVID-19.

This chain connects TRBV3-1 (or the pseudogene TRBV3-2) to TRBJ2-6; D is possibly TRBD2 (6 bases). Germline CDR1 reads LGHDT; CDR2 reads YNNKEL (reference sequence). V lost 3 bases and J 0 bases, leaving 12 bases between the germline ends. CDR3 length: 17 residues. This CDR3 reads CASSQGWGVSGANVLTF. As DNA, the CDR3 is TGTGCCAGCAGCCAGGGGTGGGGGGTCTCTGGGGCCAACGTCCTGACTTTC.

The chain carries TRBV7-8 and TRBJ2-5; D might be TRBD2 (5 bases). The V end lost 5 bases, the J end lost 8 bases, and 12 bases lay between the germline ends. Germline CDR1 is SGHVS and CDR2 is FQNEAQ. This CDR3 comprises 12 residues. The CDR3 DNA reads as TGTGCCAGCAGCCCGGGGTTTTCAACCCAGTACTTC. Residues: CASSPGFSTQYF.

The rearrangement uses TRBV7-3 and TRBJ2-5, with D maybe TRBD2 (7 bases). The length of the CDR3 is 16 residues. CDR1 is SGHTA, CDR2 FQGTGA, per germline. Trimming removed 5 bases at V and 2 bases at J, with 18 bases between. CDR3 nucleotide sequence: TGTGCCAGCAGCCCCGGAGGGGGGGCTCCTCAAGAGACCCAGTACTTC. Amino acids: CASSPGGGAPQETQYF.

V gene TRBV15 combines with J gene TRBJ1-3, with TRBD1 matching over 10 bases. The CDR3 extends over 14 amino acids. CDR1 is LNHNV, CDR2 YYDKDF, per germline (reference sequence). After removal of 5 bases from V and 5 bases from J, the junction contained 3 bases not matched to a gene. In DNA form, the CDR3 reads TGTGCCACCAGCCCGGACAGGGGGAGAAACACCATATATTTT. Protein sequence: CATSPDRGRNTIYF.

CDR3 DNA sequence: TGTGCCAGCAGCTCCCTACGACTAGCGGCTAGCACAGATACGCAGTATTTT. Protein product: CASSSLRLAASTDTQYF. The V and J genes are TRBV13 and TRBJ2-3, with 9 bases identical to TRBD2. Per germline, CDR1 PRHDT and CDR2 FYEKMQ (reference sequence). The CDR3 totals 17 residues. Losses at the gene ends were 4 bases for V and 0 bases for J; bases not matched to a gene: 8. The full variable domain, rest sourced from reference TRBV13 and TRBJ2-3, is AAGVIQSPRHLIKEKRETATLKCYPIPRHDTVYWYQQGPGQDPQFLISFYEKMQSDKGSIPDRFSAQQFSDYHSELNMSSLELGDSALYFCASSSLRLAASTDTQYFGPGTRLTVL.

This rearrangement joins TRBV6-2 or TRBV6-3 to TRBJ2-3; the D gene is possibly TRBD2 (6 bases). This CDR3 has 15 amino acids. Trimming cost V 2 bases and J 6 bases, with 15 bases left between them. Per the germline V gene, CDR1 is MNHEY and CDR2 is SVGEGT. CDR3 bases: TGTGCCAGCAGTTACATGCGGGACCCCCCGGATACGCAGTATTTT. Its translation: CASSYMRDPPDTQYF.

The chain couples TRBV7-5 to TRBJ1-2; TRBD1 is the table's D call and was not checked against the DNA. TRBV7-5 has pseudogene status. The CDR3 has 13 residues. CDR3 residues: CVRSTRDIYGYTF. In DNA, the CDR3 is TGTGTCAGAAGCACCCGGGACATTTATGGCTACACCTTC.

The V and J genes are TRBV11-2 and TRBJ1-2; D is undetermined. Trimming took off 1 base at V and 4 bases at J, with 13 bases between the two ends. Germline CDR1 SGHAT, CDR2 FQNNGV. CDR3 length: 15 amino acids. CDR3: CASSLGVPGSYGYTF. For the CDR3, the DNA is TGTGCCAGCAGCTTAGGGGTACCAGGATCCTATGGCTACACCTTC. Together with reference TRBV11-2 and TRBJ1-2, the CDR3 gives the full variable domain: EAGVAQSPRYKIIEKRQSVAFWCNPISGHATLYWYQQILGQGPKLLIQFQNNGVVDDSQLPKDRFSAERLKGVDSTLKIQPAKLEDSAVYLCASSLGVPGSYGYTFGSGTRLTVV.

V gene TRBV11-2 combines with J gene TRBJ1-1; perhaps TRBD1 as D (6 bases). The V gene lost 0 bases and the J gene lost 3 bases, with 17 bases spanning the gap. Germline loops: CDR1 SGHAT, CDR2 FQNNGV. This CDR3 is 17 amino acids long. CDR3 coding DNA: TGTGCCAGCAGCTTAGACGCGGCAGGGGCCCACCACACTGAAGCTTTCTTT. This translates into CASSLDAAGAHHTEAFF.

The V gene is TRBV21-1, the J gene TRBJ2-5; TRBD1 is taken as the D call from the table, unchecked against the DNA. TRBV21-1 is labeled a pseudogene. The CDR3 runs to 14 residues. The CDR3: CASSKVGGQKTQYF. The CDR3 DNA follows: TGTGCCAGCAGCAAAGTAGGGGGCCAAAAAACCCAGTACTTC.

The chain has TRBV19 and TRBJ1-5; 9 positions agree with TRBD1. CDR3 length equals 16 residues. Trimming took 4 bases from V and 3 from J; bases not matched to a gene: 7. Germline CDR1 LNHDA, CDR2 SQIVND (reference sequence). Here the CDR3 DNA reads TGTGCCAGTAGTACCGGGACAGGGACTTCCAATCAGCCCCAGCATTTT. Its protein product is CASSTGTGTSNQPQHF. Supplemented by reference TRBV19 and TRBJ1-5, the full variable domain reads DGGITQSPKYLFRKEGQNVTLSCEQNLNHDAMYWYRQDPGQGLRLIYYSQIVNDFQKGDIAEGYSVSREKKESFPLTVTSAQKNPTAFYLCASSTGTGTSNQPQHFGDGTRLSIL.

The chain combines TRBV6-2 or TRBV6-3 with TRBJ2-1, with TRBD2 identical over 11 bases. The CDR3 extends over 15 amino acids. V shed 2 bases, J shed 9 bases, and the junction held 6 bases outside the gene matches. Germline CDR1 is MNHEY and CDR2 is SVGEGT. Written as DNA, the CDR3 is TGTGCCAGCAGTTACGCAACTAGCGGGGGAGGTGAGCAGTTCTTC. Its protein is CASSYATSGGGEQFF.

The DNA of the CDR3 is TGTGCCAGCAGCGCAGACTCTGGAAACACCATATATTTT. Protein product: CASSADSGNTIYF. This chain joins TRBV6-6 and TRBJ1-3; D unresolved. The CDR3 is 13 amino acids. CDR1 is MNHNY, CDR2 SVGAGI, per germline (reference sequence). Trimming left V 6 bases short and J 0 bases short, with 6 bases between.

The chain links TRBV9 to TRBJ1-1, with 7 bases matching TRBD1. This CDR3 spans 14 amino acids. Germline CDR1 reads SGDLS; CDR2 reads YYNGEE. The J segment lost 5 bases and the V segment lost 3 bases, leaving 7 bases of the junction unmatched. The CDR3 loop is CASSAPDRSTEAFF. The CDR3 DNA sequence: TGTGCCAGCAGCGCCCCGGACAGGAGTACTGAAGCTTTCTTT.

A note on this clone: One junction end disagrees with the germline gene, perhaps due to a read error. V and J are TRBV6-5 and TRBJ2-3, with D possibly matching TRBD2 (6 bases). Germline V lookup: CDR1 MNHEY, CDR2 SVGAGI. This CDR3 comprises 16 residues. CDR3 region: CASSYFAGPPTNTQYF. Written as DNA, the CDR3 is TGTGCCAGCAGTTACTTCGCGGGGCCCCCCACAAATACGCAGTATTTT.

The chain recombines TRBV6-6 with TRBJ1-1; D is possibly TRBD1 (6 bases). The CDR3 extends over 15 amino acids. V was shortened by 4 bases and J by 1 base, with 13 bases between the two germline ends. Germline V gene data show CDR1 as MNHNY and CDR2 as SVGAGI (reference sequence). The CDR3 DNA follows: TGTGCCAGCAGTTCCTGGTTCAGGGGGAACACTGAAGCTTTCTTT. Its translation: CASSSWFRGNTEAFF.

For the CDR3, the DNA is TGTGCCAGCAGTTGGCTTTCTGGAAACACCATATATTTT. Protein: CASSWLSGNTIYF. V gene TRBV12-3 or TRBV12-4 combines with J gene TRBJ1-3; no firm D call. V shed 4 bases and J shed 1 base, with 5 bases lying between them. The CDR3 sequence is 13 residues long.

V gene TRBV19 combines with J gene TRBJ2-7; 7 bases are a match to TRBD1. The germline V gene encodes CDR1 LNHDA and CDR2 SQIVND (reference sequence). The CDR3 has 14 amino acids. Trimming at V came to 1 base and at J to 3 bases, leaving 3 bases not matched to a gene. CDR3 DNA: TGTGCCAGTAGTATAGGGACAGGTCGCTACGAGCAGTACTTC. Translating gives CASSIGTGRYEQYF.

The chain is built from TRBV6-2 or TRBV6-3 and TRBJ2-1; 15 positions match TRBD2. Germline V lookup: CDR1 MNHEY, CDR2 SVGEGT. There are 19 residues in the CDR3. With V trimmed by 2 bases and J by 0 bases, 5 bases remained unmatched. The CDR3 spells CASSYGLAGGTSSYNEQFF. The CDR3 DNA reads as TGTGCCAGCAGTTACGGACTAGCGGGGGGGACAAGCTCCTACAATGAGCAGTTCTTC.

The chain recombines TRBV19 with TRBJ1-1; D is unclear. The CDR3 covers 15 residues. CDR1 is LNHDA, CDR2 SQIVND, per germline (reference sequence). V was pared by 1 base and J by 3 bases, with 12 bases between. CDR3 in amino acids: CASSIASRGYTEAFF. CDR3 bases: TGTGCCAGTAGTATAGCGTCTCGGGGTTACACTGAAGCTTTCTTT.

The genes are TRBV4-1 and TRBJ2-1; tentative D call: TRBD1 (6 bases). CDR1 MGHRA and CDR2 YSYEKL come from the germline V gene. V lost 0 bases, J lost 5 bases, and 14 bases lay in between. This CDR3 spans 16 amino acids. CDR3 protein: CASSQEWTVRDNEQFF. The CDR3 DNA is TGCGCCAGCAGCCAAGAATGGACAGTCCGGGACAATGAGCAGTTCTTC.

J is TRBJ2-1 and V is TRBV4-3; 11 bases agree with TRBD2. CDR1 LGHNA and CDR2 YSLEER come from the germline V gene. This CDR3 is built from 17 residues. The J segment lost 0 bases and the V segment lost 1 base, leaving 2 bases of the junction unmatched. The CDR3 DNA follows: TGCGCCAGCAGCCAAGCAACTAGCGGGGGCTCCTACAATGAGCAGTTCTTC. Protein: CASSQATSGGSYNEQFF.

This CDR3 reads CASSRGPETQYF. The CDR3 DNA sequence: TGTGCCAGCAGCCGAGGCCCAGAGACCCAGTACTTC. The genes are TRBV11-2 and TRBJ2-5; the D is unclear. From germline, CDR1 is SGHAT and CDR2 FQNNGV. The CDR3 spans 12 residues. Deletions cut 5 bases from V and 4 bases from J, with 8 bases between. Full variable domain (rest looked up from reference TRBV11-2 and TRBJ2-5): EAGVAQSPRYKIIEKRQSVAFWCNPISGHATLYWYQQILGQGPKLLIQFQNNGVVDDSQLPKDRFSAERLKGVDSTLKIQPAKLEDSAVYLCASSRGPETQYFGPGTRLLVL.

The chain combines TRBV2 with TRBJ2-2; D possibly corresponds to TRBD1 (5 bases). This CDR3 spans 16 amino acids. From germline, CDR1 is SNHLY and CDR2 FYNNEI. Trimming removed 4 bases from V and 4 bases from J, with 16 bases in between. The CDR3 bases are TGTGCCAGCAGTGTGGGGCGGATGGGGTTCACCGGGGAGCTGTTTTTT. Translated, it gives CASSVGRMGFTGELFF.

The chain employs TRBV6-2 or TRBV6-3 and TRBJ1-3; D is undetermined. The CDR3 covers 13 residues. Per germline, CDR1 MNHEY and CDR2 SVGEGT. V lost 5 bases and J lost 2, with 7 bases in between. CDR3 in amino acids: CASSPRTGNTIYF. The CDR3 DNA reads as TGTGCCAGCAGTCCGAGGACTGGAAACACCATATATTTT.

CDR3 nucleotide sequence: TGTGCCAGCAGCTCGGGACTAGCGGGGGGCCAATACAATGAGCAGTTCTTC. Translating it yields CASSSGLAGGQYNEQFF. The V and J genes are TRBV5-4 and TRBJ2-1, with 15 nucleotides matching TRBD2. Looked up from germline, CDR1 is SGHNT and CDR2 is YYREEE (reference sequence). The CDR3 spans 17 residues. The trim removed 3 bases at V and 4 bases at J, leaving 5 bases unmatched. Together with reference TRBV5-4 and TRBJ2-1, the CDR3 gives the full variable domain: ETGVTQSPTHLIKTRGQQVTLRCSSQSGHNTVSWYQQALGQGPQFIFQYYREEENGRGNFPPRFSGLQFPNYSSELNVNALELDDSALYLCASSSGLAGGQYNEQFFGPGTRLTVL.

In nucleotides, the CDR3 is TGCAGTGCTAGTTTTACTAGCGGCTCCTACGAGCAGTACTTC. This codes for CSASFTSGSYEQYF. The J gene is TRBJ2-7, the V gene TRBV20-1; 8 nucleotides agree with TRBD2. CDR3 length: 14 amino acids. Unmatched junction bases numbered 4, after V lost 3 bases and J lost 0 bases. Germline CDR1 reads DFQATT; CDR2 reads SNEGSKA (reference sequence).

The chain combines TRBV7-9 with TRBJ2-1, with 7 nucleotides matching TRBD1. CDR1 and CDR2 from the germline V gene are SEHNR and FQNEAQ (reference sequence). After removal of 5 bases from V and 4 bases from J, the junction contained 8 bases not matched to a gene. CDR3 size: 15 residues. The CDR3 DNA reads as TGTGCCAGCAGCACCCCCGGGACAGCGTACAATGAGCAGTTCTTC. This encodes CASSTPGTAYNEQFF.